These 26 T cell receptor beta chains were sequenced from one sample in a study of neurological immune-mediated disorders. TCRdb independently ran MiXCR on the 5' RACE reads; one entry per CDR3 protein. The table lists tens of thousands of distinct CDR3 sequences, less than 5% of them singletons. The sample comprised PBMCs. The receptors shown here come from a man between 25 and 39 years old with multiple sclerosis.

This clonotype was counted a few times. The V call is TRBV6-6, the J call TRBJ2-3; TRBD2 agrees at 14 bases. Germline V gene data show CDR1 as MNHNY and CDR2 as SVGAGI (reference sequence). The CDR3 is 20 amino acids. Trimming removed 0 bases from V and 0 bases from J; junction bases left unmatched: 8. CDR3 sequence: CASSYSGTSGGELSTDTQYF. The CDR3 nucleotides read TGTGCCAGCAGTTACTCAGGGACTAGCGGGGGAGAACTTAGCACAGATACGCAGTATTTT.

Ten or more counts support this clonotype. The rearrangement links TRBV5-1 to TRBJ2-6, with D possibly matching TRBD2 (6 bases). CDR1 SGHRS and CDR2 YFSETQ come from the germline V gene. CDR3 size: 16 residues. The V end lost 3 bases, the J end lost 1 base, and 11 bases lay between the germline ends. The CDR3 nucleotides are TGCGCCAGCAGCTCGGTAGGAGGGTCTGGGGCCAACGTCCTGACTTTC. Translating gives CASSSVGGSGANVLTF.

J is TRBJ2-5 and V is TRBV20-1; the D is unclear. This CDR3 is 14 amino acids long. V shed 5 bases and J shed 3 bases, with 16 bases lying between them. Germline loops: CDR1 DFQATT, CDR2 SNEGSKA (reference sequence). The DNA of the CDR3 is TGCAGTGCTGGCTTTCGGACGCTCAAAGAGACCCAGTACTTC. Translating it yields CSAGFRTLKETQYF.

In its sample, this clonotype was seen many times. This chain joins TRBV10-1 and TRBJ1-2; D might be TRBD1 (5 bases). The CDR3 totals 13 residues. V lost 9 bases and J 8 bases, leaving 19 bases between the germline ends. Germline V CDR1 and CDR2: WNHNN, SYGVQD (reference sequence). This CDR3 is CARIGVRGKGYTF. As DNA, the CDR3 is TGCGCCAGAATCGGGGTTAGGGGAAAGGGCTACACCTTC.

This clonotype was counted between two and nine times. This clone may be a read error of a much larger clone one base away. The V and J genes are TRBV20-1 and TRBJ2-1; 7 nucleotides line up with TRBD2. The germline gives CDR1 DFQATT, CDR2 SNEGSKA (reference sequence). The CDR3 has 14 residues. J lost 1 base, V lost 8 bases, and 8 bases had no gene match. The CDR3 region is CSPWDYKSYNEQFF. CDR3 nucleotides: TGCAGTCCTTGGGACTATAAATCCTACAATGAGCAGTTCTTC.

This clonotype was found many times. The chain has TRBV20-1 and TRBJ1-1; D is unresolved. Germline loops: CDR1 DFQATT, CDR2 SNEGSKA (reference sequence). V dropped 3 bases and J dropped 0 bases, with 14 bases sitting between them. The CDR3 sequence is 15 residues long. CDR3 in DNA: TGCAGTGCTAGTATAGGCAGCCGTTTGAACACTGAAGCTTTCTTT. It codes for CSASIGSRLNTEAFF.

This clonotype showed up many times. The chain recombines TRBV5-6 with TRBJ1-5; 11 bases are shared with TRBD1. CDR3 length: 15 amino acids. Germline V CDR1 and CDR2: SGHDT, YYEEEE. Germline trimming cut 5 bases from V and 5 bases from J; bases unmatched to any gene: 6. CDR3 in DNA: TGTGCCAGCAGACGTTGGACAGGGGGCGATCAGCCCCAGCATTTT. Translation gives CASRRWTGGDQPQHF.

In its sample, this clonotype was seen many times. The gene calls are TRBV5-1 and TRBJ2-1; a possible D gene is TRBD2 (7 bases). The germline V gene has CDR1 SGHRS and CDR2 YFSETQ. The CDR3 totals 15 residues. The ends were cut back, 6 bases at V and 0 bases at J, with 13 bases in the middle. CDR3 sequence: CASTSRGASYNEQFF. In nucleotides, the CDR3 is TGCGCCAGCACATCTCGGGGGGCCTCCTACAATGAGCAGTTCTTC.

About this clonotype: At one boundary the junction diverges from the germline segment, which might be a read error. The rearrangement uses TRBV5-1 and TRBJ1-6, with TRBD1 matching over 11 bases. The CDR3 has 16 amino acids. Germline CDR1 SGHRS, CDR2 YFSETQ. DNA for the CDR3: TGCGCCAGCAGCTGGGACAGGGGGTCCTATAATTCACCCCTACACTTT. Its translation: CASSWDRGSYNSPLHF.

In its sample, this clonotype was seen many times. This sequence joins TRBV11-2 and TRBJ2-5; 7 positions match TRBD2. V was pared by 0 bases and J by 10 bases, with 5 bases of the junction left unmatched. This CDR3 has 13 residues. Germline V gene data show CDR1 as SGHAT and CDR2 as FQNNGV. The CDR3 DNA reads TGTGCCAGCAGCTTAGAAAATAGCGGGTACCAGTACTTC. This sequence encodes CASSLENSGYQYF.

The table lists this clonotype with many counts. V usage is TRBV10-3 and J usage is TRBJ2-1, with 12 bases aligning to TRBD1. This CDR3 spans 16 amino acids. After removal of 4 bases from V and 7 bases from J, the junction contained 8 bases not matched to a gene. Germline CDR1 and CDR2: ENHRY and SYGVKD. CDR3 region: CAISAGTGGSGNEQFF. CDR3 nucleotide sequence: TGTGCCATCAGTGCTGGGACAGGGGGCAGTGGGAATGAGCAGTTCTTC.

This clonotype has at least ten counts. The chain employs TRBV9 and TRBJ1-1; D may be TRBD1 (6 bases). Germline CDR1 and CDR2: SGDLS and YYNGEE. Trimming took off 4 bases at V and 1 base at J, with 14 bases between the two ends. There are 15 residues in the CDR3. This CDR3 reads CASSTPGAKNTEAFF. The CDR3 DNA sequence: TGTGCCAGCAGCACACCAGGGGCCAAGAACACTGAAGCTTTCTTT.

This clonotype was seen ten or more times. The chain recombines TRBV18 with TRBJ1-1; D gene uncertain. V was trimmed by 1 base and J by 6 bases, leaving 6 bases between them. Germline-derived CDR1 and CDR2 are KGHSH and LQKENI. The CDR3 is made up of 12 amino acids. The CDR3 DNA is TGTGCCAGCTCACCACGAGGTCCTGAAGCTTTCTTT. Translating it yields CASSPRGPEAFF.

Many counts were recorded for this clonotype. The J gene is TRBJ1-1, the V gene TRBV14; D uncertain. The CDR3 is made up of 13 amino acids. The V and J ends lost 4 bases and 5 bases respectively, with 11 bases between them. Germline V gene sequence: CDR1 SGHDN, CDR2 FVKESK. This CDR3 is CASSLGQMTEAFF. CDR3 nucleotides: TGTGCCAGCAGCCTAGGGCAGATGACTGAAGCTTTCTTT.

This clonotype occurred a few times. V and J are TRBV7-9 and TRBJ2-5, with D possibly being TRBD1 (5 bases). CDR1 and CDR2 (germline): SEHNR, FQNEAQ (reference sequence). V was pared by 5 bases and J by 2 bases, with 6 bases between. CDR3 length equals 12 residues. The CDR3 nucleotides are TGTGCCAGCAGCAGGGGACAAGAGACCCAGTACTTC. Translation gives CASSRGQETQYF.

In its sample, this clonotype was seen many times. The rearrangement joins TRBV5-4 to TRBJ2-3; D perhaps matches TRBD2 (6 bases). The CDR3 runs to 18 residues. Deletions cut 7 bases from V and 8 bases from J, with 32 bases between. From germline, CDR1 is SGHNT and CDR2 YYREEE (reference sequence). The CDR3 loop reads CASGEGSGGPILSATQYF. The DNA of the CDR3 is TGTGCCAGCGGAGAGGGTTCCGGGGGTCCAATCCTTAGTGCTACGCAGTATTTT.

This clonotype was counted many times. CDR3 DNA sequence: TGTGCCAGCAGCTTAGTCCAGGGGTTAAGAGATACGCAGTATTTT. Protein: CASSLVQGLRDTQYF. The chain uses TRBV7-6 and TRBJ2-3; tentatively, D is TRBD1 (6 bases). The CDR3 loop spans 15 amino acids. V gave up 1 base and J gave up 5 bases, with 13 bases separating them. The germline V gene encodes CDR1 SGHVS and CDR2 FNYEAQ.

This clonotype was counted ten times or more. The chain is built from TRBV11-2 and TRBJ2-3; 11 bases align to TRBD2. CDR1 SGHAT and CDR2 FQNNGV come from the germline V gene. The ends lost 7 bases at V and 2 bases at J; junction bases unmatched: 5. CDR3 length equals 15 residues. The chain's CDR3 is CASIRLAGLTDTQYF. For the CDR3, the DNA is TGTGCCAGCATTCGACTAGCGGGACTCACAGATACGCAGTATTTT.

This clonotype was observed a handful of times. The gene calls are TRBV6-5 and TRBJ1-2; D remains ambiguous. The germline CDR1 and CDR2 sequences are MNHEY and SVGAGI. The length of the CDR3 is 14 residues. Between the trimmed V and J ends, which lost 2 bases and 4 bases, there was a span of 11 bases. The CDR3 is CASSYGAASYGYTF. The CDR3 nucleotides are TGTGCCAGCAGTTACGGCGCAGCCTCCTATGGCTACACCTTC.

This clonotype was observed many times. This rearrangement joins TRBV29-1 to TRBJ2-1; 7 bases are shared with TRBD2. Looked up from germline, CDR1 is SQVTM and CDR2 is ANQGSEA. The ends lost 7 bases at V and 0 bases at J; junction bases unmatched: 9. This CDR3 is 15 amino acids long. The CDR3 region is CSARRGVSSYNEQFF. DNA of the CDR3: TGCAGCGCCCGCCGGGGGGTGAGCTCCTACAATGAGCAGTTCTTC.

At least ten counts were recorded for this clonotype. The V call is TRBV12-3 or TRBV12-4, the J call TRBJ2-6; D unclear. Trimming took off 1 base at V and 2 bases at J, with 3 bases between the two ends. The CDR3 consists of 14 residues. In DNA form, the CDR3 reads TGTGCCAGCAGTTTAGGGGCTGGGGCCAACGTCCTGACTTTC. Encoded protein: CASSLGAGANVLTF.

This clonotype has at least ten counts. The rearrangement joins TRBV6-5 to TRBJ2-7; 8 bases match TRBD2. The J segment lost 4 bases and the V segment lost 0 bases, leaving 5 bases of the junction unmatched. The germline V gene encodes CDR1 MNHEY and CDR2 SVGAGI. CDR3 length: 15 residues. The DNA for the CDR3 is TGTGCCAGCAGTTACTCCCAAGCGGGGGATTACGAGCAGTACTTC. It codes for CASSYSQAGDYEQYF.

About this clonotype itself: A much bigger clone sits one base away, suggesting this may be a read error. The chain recombines TRBV10-3 with TRBJ2-7; TRBD1 is a possible D gene (5 bases). V lost 7 bases and J lost 3, with 22 bases in between. The CDR3 runs to 16 residues. Germline V gives CDR1 ENHRY, CDR2 SYGVKD. The CDR3: CAINQGQKGMNYEQYF. The CDR3 coding sequence is TGTGCCATCAACCAAGGACAAAAAGGGATGAACTACGAGCAGTACTTC.

This clonotype was counted a single time. The chain carries TRBV19 and TRBJ2-3; a weak D match, TRBD2 (6 bases). V dropped 2 bases and J dropped 0 bases, with 12 bases sitting between them. CDR3 length equals 16 residues. Germline CDR1 and CDR2: LNHDA and SQIVND (reference sequence). The CDR3: CASSISSSVSTDTQYF. The DNA of the CDR3 is TGTGCCAGTAGTATATCGTCTAGCGTGAGCACAGATACGCAGTATTTT. The full variable domain, rest sourced from reference TRBV19 and TRBJ2-3, is DGGITQSPKYLFRKEGQNVTLSCEQNLNHDAMYWYRQDPGQGLRLIYYSQIVNDFQKGDIAEGYSVSREKKESFPLTVTSAQKNPTAFYLCASSISSSVSTDTQYFGPGTRLTVL.

There are a few counts of this clonotype. The chain couples TRBV18 to TRBJ1-2, with D possibly being TRBD1 (5 bases). The CDR3 extends over 12 amino acids. Trimming took off 6 bases at V and 3 bases at J, with 8 bases between the two ends. CDR1 KGHSH and CDR2 LQKENI come from the germline V gene. Here the CDR3 reads CASSGGDYGYTF. CDR3 in DNA: TGTGCCAGCTCTGGGGGAGACTATGGCTACACCTTC.

This clonotype was observed a few times. The chain joins TRBV2 to TRBJ2-7; 9 bases are shared with TRBD2. In germline, CDR1 is SNHLY, CDR2 FYNNEI. V was pared by 7 bases and J by 0 bases, with 10 bases of the junction left unmatched. The CDR3 covers 16 residues. CDR3 DNA sequence: TGTGCCAGCAAAGATGCCGGCGGGGGGGCCTCCTACGAGCAGTACTTC. This codes for CASKDAGGGASYEQYF.